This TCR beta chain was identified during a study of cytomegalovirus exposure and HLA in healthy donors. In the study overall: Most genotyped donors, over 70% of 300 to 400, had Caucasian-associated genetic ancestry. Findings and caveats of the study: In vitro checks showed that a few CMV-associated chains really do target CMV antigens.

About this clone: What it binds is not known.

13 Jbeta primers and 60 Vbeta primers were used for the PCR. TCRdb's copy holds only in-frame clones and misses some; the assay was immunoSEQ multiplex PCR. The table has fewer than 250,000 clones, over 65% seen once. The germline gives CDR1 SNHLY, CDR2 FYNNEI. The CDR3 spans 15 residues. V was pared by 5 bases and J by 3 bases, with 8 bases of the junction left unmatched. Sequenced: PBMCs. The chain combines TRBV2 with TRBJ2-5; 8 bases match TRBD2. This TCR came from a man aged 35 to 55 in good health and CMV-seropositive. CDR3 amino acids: CASSLRTSLKETQYF. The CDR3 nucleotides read TGTGCCAGCAGTTTACGGACTAGCCTCAAAGAGACCCAGTACTTC.